This T cell receptor beta chain was found in a study of blood T cell repertoires in COVID-19. V was clipped by 2 bases and J by 4 bases; unmatched bases: 4. The CDR3 contains 15 residues. Per germline, CDR1 MGHDK and CDR2 SYGVNS. TCRdb's copy holds only in-frame clones and misses some; the assay was immunoSEQ multiplex PCR. Of some 200,000 clones in the sample, 82% were seen once. Seattle patient enrollment occurred during active infection, with longitudinal follow-up thereafter. The sequence came from a woman in her 70s with COVID-19, enrolled during active disease. The genes are TRBV25-1 and TRBJ2-1; the match to TRBD2 covers 8 bases. Sequencing was performed on peripheral blood. CDR3 DNA: TGTGCCAGCAGTGAAGCACTAGCGGATTACAATGAGCAGTTCTTC. This codes for CASSEALADYNEQFF.